The 10 T cell receptor beta chains reported below all come from one sample, sequenced in a study of identical twins. Each CDR3 protein gets one entry after TCRdb re-called the 5' RACE reads with MiXCR. The data show roughly 230,000 distinct CDR3 sequences, with about 8.3% seen just once and 3% held by the top ten. These same records also appear under a second study, on yellow fever vaccine responses in identical twins.

The sequencing sample was made of CD8+ T cells sorted from blood. The receptors shown here come from a woman younger than 30 in good health.

This clonotype was detected a few times. This chain connects TRBV12-3 or TRBV12-4 to TRBJ2-5; D perhaps matches TRBD1 (6 bases). The CDR3 spans 16 residues. V was trimmed by 6 bases and J by 4 bases, leaving 21 bases between them. CDR3 sequence: CASSPPWVRGTETQYF. CDR3 bases: TGTGCCAGCAGCCCCCCTTGGGTTAGGGGGACAGAGACCCAGTACTTC.

Points on this clonotype: Being one base from a much bigger clone, this may be a read error. This sequence joins TRBV24-1 and TRBJ2-1; D unclear. The germline V gene has CDR1 KGHDR and CDR2 SFDVKD. Trimming pared 3 bases from V and 8 bases from J, leaving 4 bases between. This CDR3 contains 11 residues. As DNA, the CDR3 is TGTGCCACCAGTGATATAGATGAGCAGTTCTTC. Amino acid sequence: CATSDIDEQFF.

The chain has TRBV19 and TRBJ2-7, with 10 bases fitting TRBD1. Germline V lookup: CDR1 LNHDA, CDR2 SQIVND (reference sequence). This CDR3 has 13 residues. V was clipped by 8 bases and J by 11 bases; unmatched bases: 12. The chain's CDR3 is CASGDRGAAGEYF. The CDR3 nucleotides read TGTGCCAGTGGGGACAGGGGTGCAGCGGGAGAGTACTTC.

In this sample, this clonotype turned up a few times. CDR3 nucleotides: TGTGCCAGCAGCGATACAGCCTTTAGCACAGATACGCAGTATTTT. This codes for CASSDTAFSTDTQYF. The rearrangement joins TRBV9 to TRBJ2-3; no reliable D call. CDR3 length: 15 residues. Germline V gene lookup returns CDR1 SGDLS and CDR2 YYNGEE. V lost 3 bases and J 0 bases, leaving 11 bases between the germline ends. The whole variable domain, filled in from reference TRBV9 and TRBJ2-3, reads DSGVTQTPKHLITATGQRVTLRCSPRSGDLSVYWYQQSLDQGLQFLIQYYNGEERAKGNILERFSAQQFPDLHSELNLSSLELGDSALYFCASSDTAFSTDTQYFGPGTRLTVL.

This clonotype was counted a few times. CDR3 sequence reads: CASSLMSREGQETQYF. DNA for the CDR3: TGTGCCAGCAGCTTAATGTCGCGGGAGGGCCAAGAGACCCAGTACTTC. This chain connects TRBV7-6 to TRBJ2-5; 9 bases agree with TRBD2. The CDR3 covers 16 residues. Germline V CDR1 and CDR2: SGHVS, FNYEAQ. Trimming removed 2 bases from V and 1 base from J; junction bases left unmatched: 5.

The gene calls are TRBV7-9 and TRBJ2-1; a weak D match, TRBD2 (5 bases). The V gene lost 5 bases and the J gene lost 7 bases, with 21 bases spanning the gap. There are 16 residues in the CDR3. In germline, CDR1 is SEHNR, CDR2 FQNEAQ (reference sequence). CDR3 coding DNA: TGTGCCAGCAGCAACCTGCTAGCCCCGATTTTGAATGAGCAGTTCTTC. Amino acid sequence: CASSNLLAPILNEQFF.

This clonotype has a count of ten or more. The CDR3 sequence is CASSDSIGTSFDEQFF. The CDR3 DNA reads TGTGCCAGCAGTGACTCGATCGGGACTAGCTTCGATGAGCAGTTCTTC. The V gene is TRBV6-4, the J gene TRBJ2-1; 9 bases align to TRBD2. This CDR3 region has 16 residues. Germline V lookup: CDR1 MRHNA, CDR2 SNTAGT. With 0 bases clipped from V and 8 bases from J, the junction kept 8 bases outside the gene matches.

The chain uses TRBV28 and TRBJ2-7; 7 positions match TRBD1. This CDR3 is 17 amino acids long. CDR1 and CDR2 from the germline V gene are MDHEN and SYDVKM. Unmatched junction bases numbered 17, after V lost 6 bases and J lost 3 bases. This chain's CDR3 is CASSHTKETGDLYEQYF. Here the CDR3 DNA reads TGTGCCAGCAGCCACACTAAAGAAACAGGGGACCTCTACGAGCAGTACTTC.

The J gene is TRBJ2-4, the V gene TRBV19; no reliable D call. The CDR3 loop spans 15 amino acids. With 7 bases removed from V and 0 bases from J, the gap between germline ends came to 13 bases. From germline, CDR1 is LNHDA and CDR2 SQIVND (reference sequence). The CDR3 spells CASTPSSLAKNIQYF. CDR3 coding DNA: TGTGCCAGTACCCCCTCGTCTCTAGCCAAAAACATTCAGTACTTC.

This clonotype was seen repeatedly, ten times or more. The genes are TRBV6-2 or TRBV6-3 and TRBJ2-2; D remains ambiguous. V was clipped by 2 bases and J by 0 bases, with 7 bases between them. The CDR3 length is 15 residues. Germline V gene data show CDR1 as MNHEY and CDR2 as SVGEGT. CDR3 residues: CASSYNSANTGELFF. CDR3 coding DNA: TGTGCCAGCAGTTACAACAGTGCGAACACCGGGGAGCTGTTTTTT.